This T cell receptor (beta chain) stems from a study of blood T cells in healthy people across ages. A word on this clonotype: Its antigen is unidentified.

Caucasian individuals from Russia who were healthy and aged about 6 to 90 acted as donors. Unmatched junction bases numbered 10, after V lost 6 bases and J lost 3 bases. Per germline, CDR1 MNHEY and CDR2 SVGEGT. The CDR3 has 15 amino acids. Primed by a sample-barcoded 5' primer and a J-beta primer mix, a second PCR proceeded for roughly 7 to 11 cycles. One entry per CDR3 protein, called by TCRdb with MiXCR from the 5' RACE reads. The table records 700,000 or so distinct CDR3 sequences, approximately 40% of them present only once. Study results and caveats: With unsorted PBMCs, a conclusive comparison of naive versus antigen-experienced cells was not possible. Long-lived donors carried more naive CD4+ cells and greater diversity than aged donors.

The chain joins TRBV6-2 or TRBV6-3 to TRBJ2-7; 8 positions agree with TRBD1. The sequenced material came from blood. This clonotype originated in a man older than 75 in good health. This CDR3 is CASSKPGGSNYEQYF. In DNA form, the CDR3 reads TGTGCCAGCAGCAAACCAGGGGGCTCGAACTACGAGCAGTACTTC.